This TCR beta chain was documented in a study of vaccination and CD4 T cells after COVID-19. On the study more broadly: There were a few convalescent patients sampled at day 14 and again at days 161 to 241 post-vaccination.

The time point here: late sampling 161 to 241 days after vaccination in a few convalescent patients. Treatment given: approximately 9-day PBMC culture with coronavirus spike peptide pools or control peptides (ViraFEST assay). Points on this clonotype: No antigen is known for it.

The study sequenced cultured CD4+ T cell DNA using the Oncomine TCR Beta short-read assay. TCRdb used MiXCR to reprocess the PCR reads, holding one entry per CDR3 protein. The sample comprises around 20,000 distinct CDR3 sequences, about two fifths of which are singletons, and 30% rests with the top ten. V lost 1 base and J 0 bases, leaving 5 bases between the germline ends. The germline V gene encodes CDR1 SGHTA and CDR2 FQGTGA. The CDR3 is 14 residues long. The receptor was derived from a human donor who had recovered from COVID-19. The rearrangement links TRBV7-3 to TRBJ2-3; D gene ambiguous. The sample was CD4+ T cells from blood, cultured in vitro, taken about 7 months after SARS-CoV-2 vaccination. CDR3 residues: CASSLIGSTDTQYF. The CDR3 DNA is TGTGCCAGCAGCTTAATCGGGAGCACAGATACGCAGTATTTT.